The entry that follows covers one T cell receptor (beta chain) sequence. Antigen: not known. These data come from a study of Graves' ophthalmopathy and Graves' hyperthyroidism. Ophthalmopathy donors showed moderate-to-severe activity, CAS ≥3, NOSPECS ≥4 and a duration under 3 months. Fresh peripheral blood (about 10 ml) yielded the PBMCs. Overall study results and limits: A majority of expanded thyroid clonotypes exceeding 0.001 frequency were likewise present in blood.

V dropped 4 bases and J dropped 8 bases, with 20 bases sitting between them. The CDR3 consists of 15 residues. Germline assignment: CDR1 KGHDR and CDR2 SFDVKD. From RNA, the CDR3 regions of TCR beta chains were amplified and sequenced. An initial RT-PCR round employing HTBI primers preceded a second-round multiplex PCR. TCRdb ran MiXCR on the multiplex PCR reads and lists one entry per CDR3 protein. Among 660,000 or so distinct CDR3 sequences listed, just over 40% were seen once. The sequencing sample was made of peripheral blood. The TCR was taken from an adult man with Graves' ophthalmopathy. This chain links TRBV24-1 with TRBJ2-7; TRBD1 or TRBD2 may be the D gene (5 bases each). CDR3 nucleotides: TGTGCCACCAGTGACGGGACCGAGGGAACCGCCCAGCAGTACTTC. Residues: CATSDGTEGTAQQYF.